The source of this T cell receptor (beta chain) is a study of blood T cell repertoires in COVID-19. The wider study: There were acute and convalescent COVID-19 samples, and they came from the United States, Italy and Spain. The analysed material was cDNA or gDNA that came from T cells, B-cell-depleted T cells, or PBMCs.

The CDR3 totals 14 residues. Looked up from germline, CDR1 is KGHSH and CDR2 is LQKENI. J gave up 6 bases and V 6 bases, and 4 bases lay outside the gene matches. Per the original data handling: Nucleated cell number was recorded as an estimate derived from reference gene primer amplification. Some clones are missing from TCRdb's copy, which holds only in-frame ones; the method was immunoSEQ multiplex PCR. Clonal size and the V and J genes are those of that table, whereas D and trimming came from the DNA. The table shows approximately 190,000 clones, with 75% to 90% occurring only once. This clone was observed a single time.

The sequenced material came from peripheral blood. The rearrangement joins TRBV18 to TRBJ1-5; 11 nucleotides agree with TRBD1. The source is a man between 60 and 75 years old with acute or convalescent COVID-19. The CDR3 nucleotides read TGTGCCAGCTCCGCCGGGACAGGGGGTCAGCCCCAGCATTTT. Its translation is CASSAGTGGQPQHF.